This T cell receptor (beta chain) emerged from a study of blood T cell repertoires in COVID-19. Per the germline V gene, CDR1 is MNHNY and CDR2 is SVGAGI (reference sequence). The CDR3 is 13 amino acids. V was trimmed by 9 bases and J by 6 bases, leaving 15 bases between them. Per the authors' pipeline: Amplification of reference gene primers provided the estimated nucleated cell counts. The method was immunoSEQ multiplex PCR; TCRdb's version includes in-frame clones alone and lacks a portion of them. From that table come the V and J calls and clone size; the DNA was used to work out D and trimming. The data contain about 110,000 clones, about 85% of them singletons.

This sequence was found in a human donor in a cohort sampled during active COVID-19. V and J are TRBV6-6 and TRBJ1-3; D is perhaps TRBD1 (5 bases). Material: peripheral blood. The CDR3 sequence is CASYRSIENTIYF. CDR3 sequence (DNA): TGTGCCAGTTACAGGTCGATTGAAAACACCATATATTTT.